This entry lists 19 T cell receptor beta chains sequenced from one sample in a study of blood T cell repertoires in COVID-19. Some clones are missing from TCRdb's copy, which holds only in-frame ones; the method was immunoSEQ multiplex PCR. The table lists approximately 30,000 clones, 87% of them singletons, with roughly two fifths in the top ten. What was sequenced was peripheral blood. These receptors all come from a human donor in a cohort sampled during active COVID-19.

Here the CDR3 reads CASSQGARNTEAFF. The DNA for the CDR3 is TGTGCCAGCAGTCAGGGGGCGCGTAACACTGAAGCTTTCTTT. The V gene is TRBV6-5, the J gene TRBJ1-1, with 8 nucleotides matching TRBD1. The CDR3 is made up of 14 amino acids. V was pared by 5 bases and J by 2 bases, with 4 bases of the junction left unmatched. Per germline, CDR1 MNHEY and CDR2 SVGAGI.

The chain carries TRBV28 and TRBJ2-7; 8 nucleotides align to TRBD1. V was pared by 4 bases and J by 2 bases, with 4 bases of the junction left unmatched. The germline CDR1 and CDR2 sequences are MDHEN and SYDVKM. The CDR3 sequence is 14 residues long. CDR3 in amino acids: CASSSGGSTYEQYF. As DNA, the CDR3 is TGTGCCAGCAGTTCAGGGGGCTCAACCTACGAGCAGTACTTC.

The J gene is TRBJ2-1, the V gene TRBV4-3; TRBD1 matches at 9 bases. CDR3 length: 14 residues. In germline, CDR1 is LGHNA, CDR2 YSLEER. V was clipped by 3 bases and J by 9 bases; unmatched bases: 6. In DNA form, the CDR3 reads TGCGCCAGCAGCCAGGGGACAGGGATCCTTGAGCAGTTCTTC. Encoded protein: CASSQGTGILEQFF.

This chain links TRBV4-2 with TRBJ1-2, with D unresolved. The V and J ends lost 4 bases and 4 bases respectively, with 10 bases between them. Germline values: CDR1 LGHNA, CDR2 YNFKEQ. This CDR3 contains 13 residues. CDR3 amino acids: CASSPGRTYGYTF. The CDR3 DNA sequence: TGTGCCAGCAGCCCCGGGAGGACCTATGGCTACACCTTC.

V gene TRBV2 combines with J gene TRBJ2-7; 8 bases fit TRBD1. This CDR3 is 15 amino acids long. V lost 4 bases to trimming and J lost 1 base; unmatched junction nucleotides: 6. Per germline, CDR1 SNHLY and CDR2 FYNNEI. Here the CDR3 DNA reads TGTGCCAGCAGTGTACCGGGACAGGCGTCCTACGAGCAGTACTTC. This encodes CASSVPGQASYEQYF.

The chain has TRBV28 and TRBJ2-2, with D possibly matching TRBD2 (6 bases). This CDR3 comprises 12 residues. The germline CDR1 and CDR2 sequences are MDHEN and SYDVKM. V dropped 8 bases and J dropped 4 bases, with 8 bases sitting between them. The CDR3 reads CASRERTGELFF. DNA of the CDR3: TGTGCCAGCCGGGAGCGCACCGGGGAGCTGTTTTTT.

The chain employs TRBV27 and TRBJ2-7, with TRBD1 identical over 7 bases. With 2 bases clipped from V and 3 bases from J, the junction kept 1 base outside the gene matches. Germline V gene sequence: CDR1 MNHEY, CDR2 SMNVEV (reference sequence). There are 13 residues in the CDR3. CDR3 loop: CASSLGTDYEQYF. The CDR3 bases are TGTGCCAGCAGTTTAGGGACAGACTACGAGCAGTACTTC.

The rearrangement uses TRBV29-1 and TRBJ1-1, with 7 bases lining up with TRBD1. The CDR3 loop spans 14 amino acids. Trimming at V came to 6 bases and at J to 7 bases, leaving 14 bases not matched to a gene. The germline gives CDR1 SQVTM, CDR2 ANQGSEA. The CDR3 loop reads CSVRTRQGVNEAFF. CDR3 in DNA: TGCAGCGTACGAACGAGGCAGGGGGTGAATGAAGCTTTCTTT.

The chain has TRBV19 and TRBJ1-2; D is perhaps TRBD1 (6 bases). Germline V CDR1 and CDR2: LNHDA, SQIVND (reference sequence). CDR3 length: 16 residues. With 6 bases removed from V and 6 bases from J, the gap between germline ends came to 23 bases. CDR3 protein: CASRPLGATGFDGYTF. CDR3 bases: TGTGCCAGTAGACCCCTCGGAGCAACAGGGTTCGATGGCTACACCTTC. Full variable domain (missing parts from reference TRBV19 and TRBJ1-2): DGGITQSPKYLFRKEGQNVTLSCEQNLNHDAMYWYRQDPGQGLRLIYYSQIVNDFQKGDIAEGYSVSREKKESFPLTVTSAQKNPTAFYLCASRPLGATGFDGYTFGSGTRLTVV.

The chain has TRBV5-1 and TRBJ2-5; the match to TRBD2 covers 9 bases. The CDR3 sequence is 15 residues long. With V trimmed by 7 bases and J by 5 bases, 12 bases remained unmatched. The germline gives CDR1 SGHRS, CDR2 YFSETQ. DNA for the CDR3: TGCGCCAGCTCCACAAGCGGGGGGACGGGTGAGACCCAGTACTTC. Its translation: CASSTSGGTGETQYF.

The rearrangement uses TRBV18 and TRBJ2-7; the D is unclear. V gave up 1 base and J gave up 0 bases, with 19 bases separating them. The CDR3 sequence is 18 residues long. CDR1 KGHSH and CDR2 LQKENI come from the germline V gene. CDR3 DNA: TGTGCCAGCTCACCACGGGTGCCGACACCCCATTCCTCCTACGAGCAGTACTTC. Translated, it gives CASSPRVPTPHSSYEQYF.

This chain uses TRBV19 with TRBJ1-1; TRBD1 aligns across 9 bases. The CDR3 covers 17 residues. V gave up 3 bases and J gave up 0 bases; unmatched junction bases: 8. CDR1 is LNHDA and CDR2 is SQIVND in the germline V gene (reference sequence). Written as DNA, the CDR3 is TGTGCCAGTAGTATGGGACAGGGAGGTTTCATGAACACTGAAGCTTTCTTT. Translated: CASSMGQGGFMNTEAFF. The variable domain in full, with the rest retrieved from reference TRBV19 and TRBJ1-1, is DGGITQSPKYLFRKEGQNVTLSCEQNLNHDAMYWYRQDPGQGLRLIYYSQIVNDFQKGDIAEGYSVSREKKESFPLTVTSAQKNPTAFYLCASSMGQGGFMNTEAFFGQGTRLTVV.

V gene TRBV4-3 combines with J gene TRBJ1-6, with a possible D match to TRBD1 (6 bases). V shed 0 bases and J shed 6 bases, with 15 bases lying between them. In germline, CDR1 is LGHNA, CDR2 YSLEER. This CDR3 comprises 17 residues. CDR3 amino acids: CASSQDFRGAINSPLHF. CDR3 nucleotides: TGCGCCAGCAGCCAAGATTTTCGGGGGGCAATTAATTCACCCCTCCACTTT.

V and J are TRBV28 and TRBJ1-4, with D possibly matching TRBD1 (5 bases). The CDR3 length is 16 residues. From germline, CDR1 is MDHEN and CDR2 SYDVKM. Trimming removed 5 bases from V and 3 bases from J, with 16 bases in between. The CDR3 nucleotides read TGTGCCAGCAGTCAAACGGGACTTTACGCTAATGAAAAACTGTTTTTT. It yields the protein CASSQTGLYANEKLFF. Together with reference TRBV28 and TRBJ1-4, the CDR3 gives the full variable domain: DVKVTQSSRYLVKRTGEKVFLECVQDMDHENMFWYRQDPGLGLRLIYFSYDVKMKEKGDIPEGYSVSREKKERFSLILESASTNQTSMYLCASSQTGLYANEKLFFGSGTQLSVL.

This chain uses TRBV19 with TRBJ1-1, with a weak D call TRBD1 (6 bases). CDR1 is LNHDA and CDR2 is SQIVND in the germline V gene (reference sequence). V dropped 4 bases and J dropped 8 bases, with 20 bases sitting between them. The CDR3 covers 15 residues. CDR3 in amino acids: CASSNRVGLGAEAFF. CDR3 DNA sequence: TGTGCCAGTAGTAACAGGGTCGGACTGGGGGCCGAAGCTTTCTTT.

V is TRBV4-1 and J is TRBJ2-7, with 8 bases identical to TRBD1. There are 13 residues in the CDR3. Germline V gene sequence: CDR1 MGHRA, CDR2 YSYEKL. The ends lost 4 bases at V and 3 bases at J; junction bases unmatched: 2. The CDR3 region has the DNA TGCGCCAGCAGCCGGACAGGGATCTACGAGCAGTACTTC. It codes for CASSRTGIYEQYF.

This clone was recorded only once. This chain uses TRBV18 with TRBJ1-3, with D uncertain. Per germline, CDR1 KGHSH and CDR2 LQKENI. V lost 8 bases, J lost 0 bases, and 8 bases lay in between. The CDR3 is 13 residues long. This CDR3 reads CASVQSSGNTIYF. The CDR3 DNA sequence: TGTGCCAGCGTACAGAGCTCTGGAAACACCATATATTTT.

The CDR3 sequence is CASRPPGQMNSPLHF. For the CDR3, the DNA is TGTGCCAGCAGGCCTCCGGGACAGATGAATTCACCCCTCCACTTT. This chain connects TRBV5-4 to TRBJ1-6, with TRBD1 matching 7 bases. The CDR3 length is 15 residues. In germline, CDR1 is SGHNT, CDR2 YYREEE (reference sequence). The J segment lost 7 bases and the V segment lost 5 bases, leaving 9 bases of the junction unmatched.

The chain employs TRBV7-2 and TRBJ2-2, with 7 bases fitting TRBD1. Germline V gives CDR1 SGHTA, CDR2 FQGNSA. The CDR3 is made up of 14 amino acids. J gave up 0 bases and V 11 bases, and 6 bases lay outside the gene matches. DNA of the CDR3: TGTGCCGACCGACAGGGAGCGAACACCGGGGAGCTGTTTTTT. Protein: CADRQGANTGELFF.